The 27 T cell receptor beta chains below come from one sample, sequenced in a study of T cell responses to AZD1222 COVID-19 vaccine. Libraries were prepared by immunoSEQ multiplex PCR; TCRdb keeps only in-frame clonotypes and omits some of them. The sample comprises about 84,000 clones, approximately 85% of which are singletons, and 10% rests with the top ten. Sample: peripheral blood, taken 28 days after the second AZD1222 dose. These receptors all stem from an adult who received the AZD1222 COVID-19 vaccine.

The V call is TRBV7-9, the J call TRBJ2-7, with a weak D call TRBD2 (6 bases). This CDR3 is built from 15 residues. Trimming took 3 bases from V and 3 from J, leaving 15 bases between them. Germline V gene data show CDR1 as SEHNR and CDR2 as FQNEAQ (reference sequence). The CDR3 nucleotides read TGTGCCAGCAGCTTTAGCGCTGGAGGGTACTACGAGCAGTACTTC. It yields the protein CASSFSAGGYYEQYF.

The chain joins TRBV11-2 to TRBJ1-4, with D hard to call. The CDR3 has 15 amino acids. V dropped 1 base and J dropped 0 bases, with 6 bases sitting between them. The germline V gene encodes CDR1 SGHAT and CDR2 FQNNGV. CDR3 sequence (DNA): TGTGCCAGCAGCTTAGGTCTTGCAACTAATGAAAAACTGTTTTTT. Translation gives CASSLGLATNEKLFF.

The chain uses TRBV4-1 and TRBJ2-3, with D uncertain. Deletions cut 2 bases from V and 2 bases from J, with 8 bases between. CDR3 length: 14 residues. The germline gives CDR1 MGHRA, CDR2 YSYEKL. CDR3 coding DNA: TGCGCCAGCAGCCAACTCATTGCCACAGATACGCAGTATTTT. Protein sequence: CASSQLIATDTQYF.

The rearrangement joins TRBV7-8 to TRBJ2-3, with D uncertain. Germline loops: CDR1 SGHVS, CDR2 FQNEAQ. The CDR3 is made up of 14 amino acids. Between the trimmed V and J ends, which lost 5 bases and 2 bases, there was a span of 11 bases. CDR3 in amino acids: CASSPQTTTDTQYF. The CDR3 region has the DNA TGTGCCAGCAGCCCCCAGACCACCACAGATACGCAGTATTTT. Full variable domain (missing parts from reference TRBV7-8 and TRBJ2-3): GAGVSQSPRYKVAKRGQDVALRCDPISGHVSLFWYQQALGQGPEFLTYFQNEAQLDKSGLPSDRFFAERPEGSVSTLKIQRTQQEDSAVYLCASSPQTTTDTQYFGPGTRLTVL.

The chain's CDR3 is CASSFLFGGFSETQYF. The CDR3 nucleotides are TGTGCCAGCAGCTTTCTTTTTGGAGGATTCTCGGAGACCCAGTACTTC. This chain connects TRBV5-5 to TRBJ2-5, with D possibly being TRBD2 (5 bases). The CDR3 is 16 amino acids. V was shortened by 2 bases and J by 5 bases, with 19 bases between the two germline ends. CDR1 and CDR2 (germline): SGHKS, YYEKEE (reference sequence).

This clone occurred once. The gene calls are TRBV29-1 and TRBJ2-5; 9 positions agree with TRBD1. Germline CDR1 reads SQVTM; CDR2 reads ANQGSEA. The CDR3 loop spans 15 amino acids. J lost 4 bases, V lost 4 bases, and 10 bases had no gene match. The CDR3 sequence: CSVAAGQGGAETQYF. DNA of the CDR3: TGCAGCGTTGCAGCGGGACAGGGAGGGGCAGAGACCCAGTACTTC.

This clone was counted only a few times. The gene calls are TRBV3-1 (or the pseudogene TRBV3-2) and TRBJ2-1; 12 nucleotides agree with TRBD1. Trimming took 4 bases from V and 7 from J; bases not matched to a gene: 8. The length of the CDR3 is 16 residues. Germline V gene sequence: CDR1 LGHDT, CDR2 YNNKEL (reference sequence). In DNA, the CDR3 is TGTGCCAGCAGCCTTCCGGGACAGGGGGCGAAAAATGAGCAGTTCTTC. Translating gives CASSLPGQGAKNEQFF.

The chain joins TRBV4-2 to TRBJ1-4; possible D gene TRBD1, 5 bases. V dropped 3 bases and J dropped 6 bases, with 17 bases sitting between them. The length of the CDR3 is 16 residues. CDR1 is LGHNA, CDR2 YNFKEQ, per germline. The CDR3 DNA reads TGTGCCAGCAGCCAGTGGGCCGGGGCCGGGGATGAAAAACTGTTTTTT. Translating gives CASSQWAGAGDEKLFF.

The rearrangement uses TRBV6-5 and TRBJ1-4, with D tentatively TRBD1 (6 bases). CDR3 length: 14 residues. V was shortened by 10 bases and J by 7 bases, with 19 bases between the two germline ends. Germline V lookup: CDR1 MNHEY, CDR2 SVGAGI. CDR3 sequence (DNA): TGTGCCACCCGTTCGGGGGGCGCGGGTGAAAAACTGTTTTTT. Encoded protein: CATRSGGAGEKLFF.

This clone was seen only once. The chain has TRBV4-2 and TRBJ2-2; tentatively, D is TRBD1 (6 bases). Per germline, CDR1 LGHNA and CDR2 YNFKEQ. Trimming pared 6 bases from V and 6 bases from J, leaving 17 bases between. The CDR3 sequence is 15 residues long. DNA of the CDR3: TGTGCCAGCAGGTCCGCAGGGGTGGAATCCGGGGAGCTGTTTTTT. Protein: CASRSAGVESGELFF.

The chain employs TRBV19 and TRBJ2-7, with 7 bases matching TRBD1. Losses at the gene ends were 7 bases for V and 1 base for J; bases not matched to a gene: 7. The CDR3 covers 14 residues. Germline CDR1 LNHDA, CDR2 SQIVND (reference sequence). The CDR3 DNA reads TGTGCCAGTAAAGGGGCAGGGGGATCCTACGAGCAGTACTTC. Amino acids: CASKGAGGSYEQYF. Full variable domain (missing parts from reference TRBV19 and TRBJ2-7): DGGITQSPKYLFRKEGQNVTLSCEQNLNHDAMYWYRQDPGQGLRLIYYSQIVNDFQKGDIAEGYSVSREKKESFPLTVTSAQKNPTAFYLCASKGAGGSYEQYFGPGTRLTVT.

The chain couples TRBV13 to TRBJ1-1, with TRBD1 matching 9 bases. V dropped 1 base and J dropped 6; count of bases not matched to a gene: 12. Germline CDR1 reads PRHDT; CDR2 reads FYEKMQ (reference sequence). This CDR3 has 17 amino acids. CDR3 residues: CASSLDPGQGLFAEAFF. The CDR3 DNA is TGTGCCAGCAGCTTAGATCCGGGACAGGGCTTGTTCGCTGAAGCTTTCTTT.

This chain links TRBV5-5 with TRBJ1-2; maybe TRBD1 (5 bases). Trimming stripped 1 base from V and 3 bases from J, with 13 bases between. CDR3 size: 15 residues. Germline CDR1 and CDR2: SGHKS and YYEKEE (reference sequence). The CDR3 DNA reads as TGTGCCAGCAGCTTGTCGGGGCAAACTGACTATGGCTACACCTTC. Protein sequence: CASSLSGQTDYGYTF.

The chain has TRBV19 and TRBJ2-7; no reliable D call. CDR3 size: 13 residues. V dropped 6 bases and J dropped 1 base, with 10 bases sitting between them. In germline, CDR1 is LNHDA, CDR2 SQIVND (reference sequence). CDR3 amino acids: CASRRTESYEQYF. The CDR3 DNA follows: TGTGCCAGTAGGAGGACGGAATCCTACGAGCAGTACTTC. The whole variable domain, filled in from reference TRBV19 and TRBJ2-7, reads DGGITQSPKYLFRKEGQNVTLSCEQNLNHDAMYWYRQDPGQGLRLIYYSQIVNDFQKGDIAEGYSVSREKKESFPLTVTSAQKNPTAFYLCASRRTESYEQYFGPGTRLTVT.

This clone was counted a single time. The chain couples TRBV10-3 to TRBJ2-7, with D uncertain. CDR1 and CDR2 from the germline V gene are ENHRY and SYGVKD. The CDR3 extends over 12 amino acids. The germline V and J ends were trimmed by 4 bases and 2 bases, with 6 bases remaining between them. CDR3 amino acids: CAISGNTYEQYF. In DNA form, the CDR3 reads TGTGCCATCAGTGGGAACACCTACGAGCAGTACTTC.

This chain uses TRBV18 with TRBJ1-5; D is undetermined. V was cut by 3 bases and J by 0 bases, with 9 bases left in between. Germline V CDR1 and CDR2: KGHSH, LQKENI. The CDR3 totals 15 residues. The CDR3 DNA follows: TGTGCCAGCTCACCGGTAGGTCTTAGCAATCAGCCCCAGCATTTT. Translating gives CASSPVGLSNQPQHF.

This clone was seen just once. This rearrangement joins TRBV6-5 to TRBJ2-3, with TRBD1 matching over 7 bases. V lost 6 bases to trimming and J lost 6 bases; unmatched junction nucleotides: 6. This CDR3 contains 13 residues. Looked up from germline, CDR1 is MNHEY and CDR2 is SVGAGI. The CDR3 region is CASRRQGVDTQYF. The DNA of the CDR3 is TGTGCCAGCAGAAGACAGGGTGTTGATACGCAGTATTTT.

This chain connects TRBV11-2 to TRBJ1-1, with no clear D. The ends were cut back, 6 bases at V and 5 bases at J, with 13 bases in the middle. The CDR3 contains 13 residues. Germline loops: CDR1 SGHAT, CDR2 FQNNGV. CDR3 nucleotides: TGTGCCAGCAGGGGTCCGGAGAATACTGAAGCTTTCTTT. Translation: CASRGPENTEAFF.

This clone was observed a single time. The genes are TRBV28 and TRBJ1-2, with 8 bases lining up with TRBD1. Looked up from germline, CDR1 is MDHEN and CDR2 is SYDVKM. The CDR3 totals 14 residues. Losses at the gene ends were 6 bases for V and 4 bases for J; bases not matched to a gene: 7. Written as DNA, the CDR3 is TGTGCCAGCAGGAAGACAGGGGAGGGCTATGGCTACACCTTC. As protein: CASRKTGEGYGYTF.

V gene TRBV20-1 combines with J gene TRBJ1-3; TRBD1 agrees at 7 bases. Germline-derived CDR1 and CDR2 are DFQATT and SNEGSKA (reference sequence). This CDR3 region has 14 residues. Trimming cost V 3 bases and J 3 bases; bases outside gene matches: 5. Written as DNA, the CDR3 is TGCAGTGCTAGTCAGGGGGTTTATGGAAACACCATATATTTT. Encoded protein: CSASQGVYGNTIYF.

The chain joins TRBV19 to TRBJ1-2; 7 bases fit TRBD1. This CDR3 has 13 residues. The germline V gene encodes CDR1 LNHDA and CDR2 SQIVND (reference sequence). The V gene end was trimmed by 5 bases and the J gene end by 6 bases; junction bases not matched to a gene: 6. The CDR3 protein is CASSPRQGNGYTF. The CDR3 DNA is TGTGCCAGTAGTCCTCGACAGGGAAATGGCTACACCTTC.

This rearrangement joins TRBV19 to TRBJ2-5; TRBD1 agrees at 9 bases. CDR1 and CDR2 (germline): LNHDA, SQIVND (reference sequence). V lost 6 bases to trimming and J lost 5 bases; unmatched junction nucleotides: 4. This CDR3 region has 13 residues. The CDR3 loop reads CASSGQGSETQYF. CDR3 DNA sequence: TGTGCCAGTAGCGGACAGGGGAGCGAGACCCAGTACTTC.

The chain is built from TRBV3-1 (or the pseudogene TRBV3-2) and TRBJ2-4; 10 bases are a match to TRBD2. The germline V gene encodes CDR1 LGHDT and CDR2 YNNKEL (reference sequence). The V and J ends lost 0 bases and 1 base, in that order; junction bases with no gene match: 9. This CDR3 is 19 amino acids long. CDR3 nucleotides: TGTGCCAGCAGCCAAGAGATTCTAGCGGGGGCCCGGGCCAAAAACATTCAGTACTTC. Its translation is CASSQEILAGARAKNIQYF.

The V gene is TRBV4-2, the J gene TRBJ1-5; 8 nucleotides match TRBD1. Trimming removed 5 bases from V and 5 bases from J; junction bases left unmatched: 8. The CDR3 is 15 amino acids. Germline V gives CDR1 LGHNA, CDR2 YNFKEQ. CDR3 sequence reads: CASSASGTGDQPQHF. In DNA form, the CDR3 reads TGTGCCAGCAGCGCGTCCGGGACAGGAGATCAGCCCCAGCATTTT.

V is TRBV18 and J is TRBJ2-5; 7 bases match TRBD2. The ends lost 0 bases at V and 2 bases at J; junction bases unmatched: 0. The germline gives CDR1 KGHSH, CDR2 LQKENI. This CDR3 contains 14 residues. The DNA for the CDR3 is TGTGCCAGCTCACCACCTAGCGGGCAAGAGACCCAGTACTTC. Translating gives CASSPPSGQETQYF.

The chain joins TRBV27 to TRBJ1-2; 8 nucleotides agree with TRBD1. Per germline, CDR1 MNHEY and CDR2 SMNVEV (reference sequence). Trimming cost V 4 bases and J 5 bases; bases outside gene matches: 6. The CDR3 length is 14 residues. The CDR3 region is CASSSVTGGYGYTF. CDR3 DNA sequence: TGTGCCAGCAGTTCGGTTACAGGGGGATATGGCTACACCTTC.

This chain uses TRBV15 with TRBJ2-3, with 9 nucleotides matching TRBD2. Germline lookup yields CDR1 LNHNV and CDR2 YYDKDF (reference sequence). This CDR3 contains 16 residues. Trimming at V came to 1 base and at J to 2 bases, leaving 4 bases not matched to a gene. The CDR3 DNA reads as TGTGCCACCAGCAGAGTAGCGGGGGTGAACACAGATACGCAGTATTTT. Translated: CATSRVAGVNTDTQYF.